These 23 T cell receptor beta chains share one sample of origin, sequenced in a study of CD8 T cells in ankylosing spondylitis. TCRdb itself ran the 5' RACE reads through MiXCR, one entry per CDR3 protein. The data contain fewer than 250,000 distinct CDR3 sequences, 30% to 35% of them singletons. Source material: blood, either unsorted or a sorted T cell fraction (not recorded which). The receptors derive from a male donor with ankylosing spondylitis or in good health (not recorded which).

The V and J genes are TRBV20-1 and TRBJ2-7, with TRBD1 matching 8 bases. The V gene's germline CDR1 is DFQATT and CDR2 SNEGSKA (reference sequence). This CDR3 contains 16 residues. The V segment lost 0 bases and the J segment 4 bases; nucleotides outside the gene matches: 11. The CDR3 region has the DNA TGCAGTGCTAGAGATGTCGGGACAGGAAGCGGTTACGAGCAGTACTTC. It codes for CSARDVGTGSGYEQYF.

This clonotype was observed a handful of times. The chain has TRBV29-1 and TRBJ1-1; tentative D call: TRBD1 (5 bases). The CDR3 contains 14 residues. Trimming took 7 bases from V and 6 from J, leaving 21 bases between them. Germline CDR1 is SQVTM and CDR2 is ANQGSEA. The CDR3 DNA is TGCAGCGCGGGAGACAGCGCGCTATTCGCTGAAGCTTTCTTT. It specifies CSAGDSALFAEAFF.

J is TRBJ2-7 and V is TRBV20-1, with TRBD2 identical over 8 bases. J was trimmed by 2 bases and V by 2 bases; bases with no gene match: 5. Germline V CDR1 and CDR2: DFQATT, SNEGSKA (reference sequence). This CDR3 is built from 14 residues. The CDR3 nucleotides are TGCAGTGCTAGAAGGGTAGCGGGGCCCTACGAGCAGTACTTC. It codes for CSARRVAGPYEQYF.

This clonotype was seen more than once but under ten times. This chain uses TRBV20-1 with TRBJ2-5; D is possibly TRBD1 (5 bases). Germline values: CDR1 DFQATT, CDR2 SNEGSKA (reference sequence). V lost 1 base to trimming and J lost 1 base, with 13 bases between them. This CDR3 spans 15 amino acids. DNA for the CDR3: TGCAGTGCTAGAGTTCCTGGACAACTCCAAGAGACCCAGTACTTC. Translated: CSARVPGQLQETQYF.

The CDR3 spells CASHGAGPGAKGYTF. The CDR3 region has the DNA TGTGCCAGCCACGGGGCCGGACCAGGGGCGAAAGGCTACACCTTC. The chain links TRBV12-3 or TRBV12-4 to TRBJ1-2, with D perhaps matching TRBD1 (6 bases). The CDR3 is made up of 15 amino acids. V lost 8 bases and J lost 8, with 24 bases in between.

V is TRBV10-3 and J is TRBJ1-6, with 9 positions matching TRBD1. The CDR3 consists of 16 residues. In germline, CDR1 is ENHRY, CDR2 SYGVKD. V lost 2 bases, J lost 7 bases, and 6 bases stayed unmatched. The DNA for the CDR3 is TGTGCCATCAGTGAGGCCCGCGGGACAGGGAATTCACCCCTCCACTTT. It is translated as CAISEARGTGNSPLHF.

This rearrangement joins TRBV7-2 to TRBJ2-1; D uncertain. CDR3 length: 15 residues. The germline gives CDR1 SGHTA, CDR2 FQGNSA. The ends were cut back, 3 bases at V and 1 base at J, with 10 bases in the middle. The CDR3 loop is CASSFVLDSYNEQFF. The CDR3 nucleotides read TGTGCCAGCAGCTTCGTTCTAGATTCCTACAATGAGCAGTTCTTC. Complete variable domain (other parts from reference TRBV7-2 and TRBJ2-1): GAGVSQSPSNKVTEKGKDVELRCDPISGHTALYWYRQSLGQGLEFLIYFQGNSAPDKSGLPSDRFSAERTGGSVSTLTIQRTQQEDSAVYLCASSFVLDSYNEQFFGPGTRLTVL.

V gene TRBV20-1 combines with J gene TRBJ2-7; D perhaps matches TRBD2 (5 bases). The V end was cut by 3 bases, the J end by 3 bases, with 9 bases between. Germline CDR1 is DFQATT and CDR2 is SNEGSKA (reference sequence). CDR3 length: 12 amino acids. The CDR3 protein is CSASRRVYEQYF. In DNA form, the CDR3 reads TGCAGTGCTAGCCGGCGGGTCTACGAGCAGTACTTC.

The chain employs TRBV6-1 and TRBJ2-1; 8 bases line up with TRBD1. The CDR3 has 15 amino acids. V shed 3 bases, J shed 4 bases, and the junction held 5 bases outside the gene matches. CDR1 and CDR2 (germline): MNHNS, SASEGT. CDR3 nucleotides: TGTGCCAGCAGTGAGACAGGGGAAGGGTACAATGAGCAGTTCTTC. The encoded protein is CASSETGEGYNEQFF.

The V and J genes are TRBV20-1 and TRBJ2-2; TRBD1 matches at 11 bases. CDR1 is DFQATT, CDR2 SNEGSKA, per germline (reference sequence). Germline trimming cut 6 bases from V and 6 bases from J; bases unmatched to any gene: 6. CDR3 length equals 14 residues. The CDR3 nucleotides read TGCAGTGCCCCCGGACAGGGGGCGTCCGGGGAGCTGTTTTTT. Translation: CSAPGQGASGELFF.

A few counts support this clonotype. The chain links TRBV20-1 to TRBJ2-1, with 11 bases fitting TRBD2. The length of the CDR3 is 14 residues. After removal of 7 bases from V and 2 bases from J, the junction contained 4 bases not matched to a gene. CDR1 and CDR2 from the germline V gene are DFQATT and SNEGSKA (reference sequence). This chain's CDR3 is CSVSGGATYNEQFF. The CDR3 DNA sequence: TGCAGTGTTAGCGGGGGGGCAACCTACAATGAGCAGTTCTTC.

The V and J genes are TRBV6-5 and TRBJ1-6; maybe TRBD1 (6 bases). The ends were cut back, 0 bases at V and 5 bases at J, with 14 bases in the middle. The CDR3 runs 17 residues. Germline assignment: CDR1 MNHEY and CDR2 SVGAGI. CDR3 bases: TGTGCCAGCAGTTACTCCACAAAGGGACACAATAATTCACCCCTCCACTTT. It translates to CASSYSTKGHNNSPLHF.

The chain recombines TRBV4-2 with TRBJ2-3, with TRBD1 matching over 8 bases. CDR3 length: 18 residues. V gave up 0 bases and J gave up 0 bases; unmatched junction bases: 8. Germline values: CDR1 LGHNA, CDR2 YNFKEQ. CDR3 loop: CASSQDAGTGGSTDTQYF. As DNA, the CDR3 is TGTGCCAGCAGCCAAGATGCTGGGACAGGAGGTAGCACAGATACGCAGTATTTT.

This chain connects TRBV5-5 to TRBJ2-7; the D is unclear. The V end lost 2 bases, the J end lost 4 bases, and 7 bases lay between the germline ends. This CDR3 is 12 amino acids long. The V gene's germline CDR1 is SGHKS and CDR2 YYEKEE (reference sequence). The CDR3 sequence is CASSFNSYEQYF. The CDR3 DNA is TGTGCCAGCAGCTTCAACAGTTACGAGCAGTACTTC.

This clonotype was found a few times. The chain combines TRBV12-3 or TRBV12-4 with TRBJ2-1; the D is unclear. The V and J ends lost 6 bases and 6 bases respectively, with 18 bases between them. The CDR3 is 15 residues long. CDR3 amino acids: CASSSLRVSVNEQFF. CDR3 DNA: TGTGCCAGCAGCTCCCTTAGGGTGTCCGTCAATGAGCAGTTCTTC.

A few counts support this clonotype. This rearrangement joins TRBV12-3 or TRBV12-4 to TRBJ1-6; D unclear. Deletions cut 5 bases from V and 8 bases from J, with 4 bases between. The CDR3 sequence is 11 residues long. In DNA form, the CDR3 reads TGTGCCAGCAGTACGGATTCACCCCTCCACTTT. It codes for CASSTDSPLHF.

This clonotype was counted at least ten times. This chain joins TRBV29-1 and TRBJ2-7; D possibly corresponds to TRBD1 (7 bases). The germline V gene encodes CDR1 SQVTM and CDR2 ANQGSEA. The length of the CDR3 is 13 residues. Trimming left V 4 bases short and J 2 bases short, with 12 bases between. For the CDR3, the DNA is TGCAGCGTTGGCGGGACAGTCACCTACGAGCAGTACTTC. Its translation: CSVGGTVTYEQYF.

The chain combines TRBV28 with TRBJ2-3, with D possibly matching TRBD2 (6 bases). The CDR3 runs 14 residues. Germline values: CDR1 MDHEN, CDR2 SYDVKM. Trimming cost V 5 bases and J 5 bases, with 14 bases left between them. In DNA, the CDR3 is TGTGCCAGCAGTCTCACGGGGGTGGAAGATACGCAGTATTTT. This translates into CASSLTGVEDTQYF. Variable domain in full (rest from reference TRBV28 and TRBJ2-3): DVKVTQSSRYLVKRTGEKVFLECVQDMDHENMFWYRQDPGLGLRLIYFSYDVKMKEKGDIPEGYSVSREKKERFSLILESASTNQTSMYLCASSLTGVEDTQYFGPGTRLTVL.

This clonotype has only a few counts. The chain carries TRBV10-3 and TRBJ1-5; 11 nucleotides line up with TRBD1. CDR1 is ENHRY, CDR2 SYGVKD, per germline. The CDR3 consists of 13 residues. J was trimmed by 4 bases and V by 8 bases; bases with no gene match: 1. The CDR3 region is CAIGTGGNQPQHF. The CDR3 nucleotides read TGTGCCATCGGGACAGGGGGAAATCAGCCCCAGCATTTT.

In regard to this clonotype: Germline is not matched at one junction end, which may reflect a read error. The V and J genes are TRBV6-1 and TRBJ2-3, with D perhaps matching TRBD2 (6 bases). CDR1 is MNHNS, CDR2 SASEGT, per germline. This CDR3 spans 12 amino acids. CDR3 amino acids: CASSENKRARLF. The CDR3 nucleotides are TGTGCCAGCAGTGAAAACAAGCGGGCTAGGTTGTTT.

This clonotype has a count of ten or more. The V call is TRBV6-4, the J call TRBJ2-1; TRBD2 agrees at 14 bases. The CDR3 extends over 16 amino acids. Germline loops: CDR1 MRHNA, CDR2 SNTAGT. The junction had 2 bases not matched to a gene; V was cut back by 0 bases and J by 7 bases. CDR3 loop: CASSDSTSGGANEQFF. DNA for the CDR3: TGTGCCAGCAGTGACTCGACTAGCGGGGGGGCAAATGAGCAGTTCTTC.

CDR3 residues: CASSGRDMMFF. CDR3 coding DNA: TGTGCCAGCAGTGGCCGGGACATGATGTTTTTT. The chain recombines TRBV6-1 with TRBJ1-4, with D possibly matching TRBD1 (6 bases). Germline lookup yields CDR1 MNHNS and CDR2 SASEGT. V lost 4 bases and J lost 15, with 12 bases in between. The CDR3 sequence is 11 residues long.

In this sample, this clonotype turned up a few times. The chain links TRBV4-1 to TRBJ2-7, with D perhaps assigned TRBD1 or TRBD2 (5 bases each). Trimming shortened V by 0 bases and J by 0 bases, and 18 bases separated the two germline ends. Germline V gives CDR1 MGHRA, CDR2 YSYEKL. CDR3 length: 18 amino acids. DNA for the CDR3: TGCGCCAGCAGCCAAGATGGTTTCGGATGGGGGAGCTCCTACGAGCAGTACTTC. This sequence encodes CASSQDGFGWGSSYEQYF.